The rows below give T cell receptor beta chains drawn from one sample of a study of T cell clonotyping in hematopoietic cell transplantation. The protocol was immunoSEQ multiplex PCR, while the TCRdb copy is restricted to in-frame clones and leaves out a portion. This sample carries nearly 9,000 clones, almost 85% of them seen once, and the ten largest clones take about 30%. Specimen: PBMCs, collected 180 days after allogeneic stem cell transplant. These receptors were collected from a female patient in her thirties or forties who had an allogeneic stem cell transplant, so the T cells may come from the graft donor. Some clones in this sample may be carry-over from other donors' samples. The CDR3 runs from the conserved cysteine through the conserved F or W. Fields, in order: J gene, clone size, V gene, D gene, CDR3 protein, CDR3 DNA. D genes are given only for firm matches. The size of a clone is reported for some rows only, either as once, few or many, or as a class for expanded clones.

TRBJ2-5	NA	TRBV29-1	TRBD1	CSVTTGGRETQYF	TGCAGCGTGACTACAGGGGGCAGAGAGACCCAGTACTTC
TRBJ1-2	NA	TRBV7-2	NA	CASSLATAVYGYTF	TGTGCCAGCAGCTTAGCGACGGCAGTCTATGGCTACACCTTC
TRBJ1-1	NA	TRBV7-2	NA	CASSAWTSKNTEAFF	TGTGCCAGCAGCGCGTGGACCTCCAAGAACACTGAAGCTTTCTTT
TRBJ1-2	NA	TRBV5-6	NA	CASSTQNYGYTF	TGTGCCAGCAGCACCCAAAACTATGGCTACACCTTC
TRBJ2-2	NA	TRBV5-1	TRBD1	CASSLRQGNTGELFF	TGCGCCAGCAGCTTGCGACAGGGGAACACCGGGGAGCTGTTTTTT
TRBJ1-3	few	TRBV6-6	NA	CASRGVSSGNTIYF	TGTGCCAGCAGGGGCGTTAGTTCTGGAAACACCATATATTTT
TRBJ2-3	NA	TRBV9	TRBD2	CASSPPGGDTQYF	TGTGCCAGCAGCCCCCCGGGGGGAGATACGCAGTATTTT
TRBJ2-1	NA	TRBV27	TRBD2	CASSFSSGTTYNEQFF	TGTGCCAGCAGTTTCTCTAGCGGGACAACCTACAATGAGCAGTTCTTC
TRBJ2-7	NA	TRBV29-1	NA	CSVHGRDKPYEQYF	TGCAGCGTTCACGGCCGGGACAAACCATACGAGCAGTACTTC
TRBJ1-6	NA	TRBV6-5	NA	CASRTGTVDGSPLHF	TGTGCCAGCAGAACCGGGACGGTAGATGGTTCACCCCTCCACTTT
TRBJ2-2	NA	TRBV6-1	TRBD2	CASSGRGSLELFF	TGTGCCAGCAGTGGCCGCGGGAGTTTGGAGCTGTTTTTT
TRBJ2-5	NA	TRBV25-1	TRBD1	CASSDQGARAAETQYF	TGTGCCAGCAGTGACCAGGGGGCTCGAGCGGCAGAGACCCAGTACTTC
TRBJ1-2	NA	TRBV7-2	NA	CASSLVSAPGYTF	TGTGCCAGCAGCTTAGTGTCGGCGCCCGGCTACACCTTC
TRBJ1-1	NA	TRBV4-3	TRBD1	CASSQSSRQGVRTEAFF	TGCGCCAGCAGCCAGAGTTCGCGACAGGGTGTTAGGACTGAAGCTTTCTTT
TRBJ2-2	NA	TRBV9	NA	CASSLWTVNTGELFF	TGTGCCAGCAGCCTCTGGACGGTGAACACCGGGGAGCTGTTTTTT
TRBJ2-6	once	TRBV5-1	NA	CASSLFWEPGANVLTF	TGCGCCAGCAGCTTGTTCTGGGAACCTGGGGCCAACGTCCTGACTTTC
TRBJ1-3	NA	TRBV10-3	NA	CAIRELNTIYF	TGTGCCATCAGGGAACTTAACACCATATATTTT
TRBJ1-1	NA	TRBV29-1	NA	CSVARGTEAFF	TGCAGCGTTGCAAGGGGCACTGAAGCTTTCTTT
TRBJ2-7	NA	TRBV13	NA	CASSLGAEQYF	TGTGCCAGCAGCTTAGGCGCCGAGCAGTACTTC
TRBJ1-6	once	TRBV30	NA	CAWGERGNWSPLHF	TGTGCCTGGGGAGAAAGGGGGAATTGGTCGCCCCTCCACTTT
TRBJ1-2	NA	TRBV27	NA	CASSPRGANYGYTF	TGTGCCAGCAGTCCGAGGGGAGCTAACTATGGCTACACCTTC
TRBJ2-7	NA	TRBV7-2	TRBD1	CASSFQTGVSYEQYF	TGTGCCAGCAGCTTTCAGACAGGGGTCTCCTACGAGCAGTACTTC
TRBJ1-1	few	TRBV18	TRBD1	CASSPGQYILGNTEAFF	TGTGCCAGCTCACCGGGACAGTACATTCTCGGGAACACTGAAGCTTTCTTT
TRBJ1-4	NA	TRBV12-5	NA	CASGLGGLQQKLFF	TGTGCTAGTGGTTTGGGGGGGCTACAACAAAAACTGTTTTTT
TRBJ1-1	few	TRBV13	TRBD1	CASSLAGTGNTEAFF	TGTGCCAGCAGCTTGGCCGGGACAGGGAACACTGAAGCTTTCTTT
TRBJ1-6	NA	TRBV7-2	NA	CASSPDPQRSYNSPLHF	TGTGCCAGCAGCCCAGACCCTCAAAGGTCCTATAATTCACCCCTCCACTTT
TRBJ2-7	NA	TRBV25-1	NA	CASSEISYEQYF	TGTGCCAGCAGTGAAATCTCCTACGAGCAGTACTTC
TRBJ2-4	NA	TRBV25-1	NA	CATITPPGRIAKNIQYF	TGTGCCACCATCACCCCCCCGGGGAGGATAGCCAAAAACATTCAGTACTTC
TRBJ1-2	few	TRBV2	TRBD1	CASSRGRGYTF	TGTGCCAGCAGTAGGGGGCGAGGCTACACCTTC
TRBJ2-7	NA	TRBV27	NA	CASSAGLSYEQYF	TGTGCCAGCAGTGCAGGCCTCTCCTACGAGCAGTACTTC
TRBJ2-7	medium-sized	TRBV19	NA	CASSMGYEQYF	TGTGCCAGTAGTATGGGCTACGAGCAGTACTTC
TRBJ1-6	NA	TRBV19	NA	CASDAGASNSPLHF	TGTGCCAGTGACGCGGGGGCATCTAATTCACCCCTCCACTTT
TRBJ2-7	large	TRBV5-1	NA	CASSWDKAYEQYF	TGCGCCAGCAGTTGGGACAAGGCCTACGAGCAGTACTTC
TRBJ1-3	NA	TRBV4-1	TRBD1	CASSQGDSGNTIYF	TGCGCCAGCAGCCAAGGGGACAGCGGAAACACCATATATTTT
TRBJ1-5	NA	TRBV19	NA	CASSPTQLAQHF	TGTGCCAGTAGCCCTACCCAATTAGCCCAGCATTTT
TRBJ1-2	NA	TRBV29-1	NA	CSVEDSGGYTF	TGCAGCGTTGAAGATTCTGGAGGCTACACCTTC
TRBJ2-5	NA	TRBV6-4	TRBD2	CASSEAGGPVETQYF	TGTGCCAGCAGTGAAGCGGGGGGGCCTGTAGAGACCCAGTACTTC
TRBJ2-1	NA	TRBV9	NA	CASSDLYNEQFF	TGTGCCAGCAGTGATTTATACAATGAGCAGTTCTTC
TRBJ1-1	NA	TRBV14	NA	CASSQGRNTEAFF	TGTGCCAGCAGCCAAGGTAGGAACACTGAAGCTTTCTTT
TRBJ2-2	hyperexpanded	TRBV9	TRBD1	CASSFRDRDTGELFF	TGTGCCAGCAGCTTCCGGGACAGGGACACCGGGGAGCTGTTTTTT